This T cell receptor beta chain was obtained from a study of early T cells in non-severe SARS-CoV-2 infection. Across the whole study: RNA in bulk from unsorted whole blood was sequenced, and chains were unpaired. Study conclusions and caveats: Missing private and CD4 specificities, VDJdb matching favored anti-spike CD8 responses.

Details on this clonotype: The antigen is not known.

Unique molecular identifiers were attached to individual cDNA molecules. TCRdb re-called the 5' RACE reads through MiXCR, storing one row per CDR3 protein. The profile covers 87,000 or so distinct CDR3 sequences, with over 9% appearing a single time and less than 8.5% taken by the ten largest. This receptor was taken from an adult who was a healthcare worker with PCR-confirmed SARS-CoV-2 infection or an uninfected control (not recorded which). The sequencing sample was made of whole blood.

The CDR3 sequence: CASSFSVRGNEKLFF. CDR3 DNA sequence: TGTGCCAGCAGTTTTTCGGTCCGGGGAAATGAAAAACTGTTTTTT. The chain couples TRBV12-3 or TRBV12-4 to TRBJ1-4; D gene ambiguous. V dropped 3 bases and J dropped 5 bases, with 13 bases sitting between them. The CDR3 has 15 amino acids.